This is a list of T cell receptor beta chains from one sample in a study of cytomegalovirus exposure and HLA in healthy donors. Sequencing used immunoSEQ multiplex PCR; TCRdb keeps in-frame clones, though not all of them. The data show 200,000 or so clones, around 80% seen once. Sample: PBMCs. The source of these receptors is a girl aged 2 to 10 in good health and CMV-seronegative. Both conserved end residues are trimmed from each CDR3.

V gene: TRBV5-1
CDR3 protein: ASSLGGGMVSTEAF

V gene: TRBV18
CDR3 protein: ASSPSGRELGRAF

V gene: TRBV2
CDR3 protein: ASSERGLLAGYTDTQY

V gene: TRBV27
CDR3 protein: ATKGHKQETQY

V gene: TRBV15
CDR3 protein: ATSRFQGAGELF

V gene: TRBV5-1
CDR3 protein: ASRRAGNQPQH

V gene: TRBV14
CDR3 protein: ASSQDHGVRT

V gene: TRBV28
CDR3 protein: ASPGQGAPGSWYT

V gene: TRBV27
CDR3 protein: ASSLQGPYKQY

V gene: TRBV6-1
CDR3 protein: ASSEMEVNTEAF

V gene: TRBV14
CDR3 protein: ASSQIANSNQPQH

V gene: TRBV5-1
CDR3 protein: ASSPPSAGAKNEQY

V gene: TRBV7-7
CDR3 protein: ASSLAGAVLSGANVLT

V gene: TRBV12-5
CDR3 protein: ASGSSGGLETQY

V gene: TRBV6-4
CDR3 protein: ASSESGQGSSPLH

V gene: TRBV4-1
CDR3 protein: ASSQDGYPSNQPQH

V gene: TRBV5-1
CDR3 protein: ASGADQETQY

V gene: TRBV11-1
CDR3 protein: ASSLSAGGRQWETQY

V gene: TRBV5-6
CDR3 protein: ASSPDTVGNTIY

V gene: TRBV6-6
CDR3 protein: ASSYSERVGAYEQY

V gene: TRBV5-4
CDR3 protein: ASTPGGSDTQY

V gene: TRBV18
CDR3 protein: ASSPPGTSNQPQH

V gene: TRBV2
CDR3 protein: ASSAGLTNTEAF

V gene: TRBV19
CDR3 protein: ASSILDRRGQPQH

V gene: TRBV5-6
CDR3 protein: ASSPEGGSLSTDTQY

V gene: TRBV27
CDR3 protein: ASSLGRGLSQPQH

V gene: TRBV15
CDR3 protein: ATSTTSGGSDEQY

V gene: TRBV14
CDR3 protein: ASSQDSETVVYEQY

V gene: TRBV7-2
CDR3 protein: ASSLVGSNQPQH

V gene: TRBV11-2
CDR3 protein: ASNPSAPSSGSSYEQY

V gene: TRBV5-1
CDR3 protein: ASRMDWNYGYT

V gene: TRBV4-2
CDR3 protein: ASSSDRGDYNEQF

V gene: TRBV19
CDR3 protein: ASTPQGRNEKLF

V gene: TRBV28
CDR3 protein: ASRVSYNSPLH

V gene: TRBV9
CDR3 protein: ASSVDPMTEAF

V gene: TRBV10-1
CDR3 protein: ASSESSRTSDNNEQF

V gene: TRBV10-1
CDR3 protein: ASCPGEVDTEAF

V gene: TRBV19
CDR3 protein: ASSIQGAPGEKLF

V gene: TRBV18
CDR3 protein: ASSPGLAGVYQETQY

V gene: TRBV2
CDR3 protein: ASSGQIGVAKNIQY

V gene: TRBV9
CDR3 protein: ASSVEGSKGETQY

V gene: TRBV7-7
CDR3 protein: ASSLGQGDEQF

V gene: TRBV2
CDR3 protein: ASSVPRNEQF

V gene: TRBV29-1
CDR3 protein: SVPEPQH

V gene: TRBV27
CDR3 protein: ASSLAGTGPYEQY

V gene: TRBV5-4
CDR3 protein: ASSSFGQDQAEKLF

V gene: TRBV6-6
CDR3 protein: ASSGHNDQPQH

V gene: TRBV14
CDR3 protein: ASSLLLATSYNEQF

V gene: TRBV25-1
CDR3 protein: ASSEDRGYGYT

V gene: TRBV7-9
CDR3 protein: ASTDRANYGYT

V gene: TRBV5-4
CDR3 protein: ASSPPGTNTGELF

V gene: TRBV5-1
CDR3 protein: ASSLGLQGRNTEAF

V gene: TRBV7-9
CDR3 protein: ASSLGTGDVRGYT